This T cell receptor (beta chain) was identified during a study of cytomegalovirus exposure and HLA in healthy donors. Study findings and constraints: There were some public TCRs occurring in many donors, but most TCR sequences were rare. Reported performance of the classifier showed diagnosis of cytomegalovirus status with high specificity and sensitivity.

As for this clone: Antigen: not known.

The method was immunoSEQ multiplex PCR; TCRdb's version includes in-frame clones alone and lacks a portion of them. The sample has 80,000 to 100,000 clones; 87% are singletons. V shed 5 bases and J 1 base; nucleotides not matched to a gene: 5. CDR3 length equals 14 residues. The germline V gene has CDR1 MNHEY and CDR2 SVGAGI. The sequenced sample was PBMCs. V gene TRBV6-5 combines with J gene TRBJ2-7; 7 bases line up with TRBD1. The clonotype originates from a woman aged 25 to 45 in good health and CMV-seronegative. The CDR3 loop reads CASSRTGESYEQYF. Here the CDR3 DNA reads TGTGCCAGCAGTCGGACAGGCGAGTCCTACGAGCAGTACTTC.